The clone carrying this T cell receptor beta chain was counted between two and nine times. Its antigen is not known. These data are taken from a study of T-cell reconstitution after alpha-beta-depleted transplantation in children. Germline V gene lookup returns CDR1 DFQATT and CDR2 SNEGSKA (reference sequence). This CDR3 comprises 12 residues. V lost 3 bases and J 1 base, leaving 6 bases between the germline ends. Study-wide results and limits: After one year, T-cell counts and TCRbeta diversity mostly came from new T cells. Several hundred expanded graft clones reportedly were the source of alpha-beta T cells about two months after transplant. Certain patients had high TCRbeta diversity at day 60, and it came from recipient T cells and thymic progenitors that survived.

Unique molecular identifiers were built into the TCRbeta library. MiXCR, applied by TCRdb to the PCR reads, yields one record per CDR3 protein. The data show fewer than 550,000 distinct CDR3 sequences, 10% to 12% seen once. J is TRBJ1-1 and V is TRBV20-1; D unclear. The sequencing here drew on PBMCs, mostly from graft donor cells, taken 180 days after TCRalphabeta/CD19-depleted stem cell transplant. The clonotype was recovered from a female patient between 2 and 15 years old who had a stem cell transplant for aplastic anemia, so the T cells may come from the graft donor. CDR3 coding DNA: TGCAGTGCTAGCCGCGCGAACACTGAAGCTTTCTTT. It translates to CSASRANTEAFF.